This T cell receptor (beta chain) was obtained from a study of blood T cell repertoires in COVID-19. Study at large: In each case, the material was cDNA or gDNA derived from T cells, B-cell-depleted T cells, or PBMCs.

As handled by the study authors: Reference gene primer amplification gave estimated nucleated cell counts. Clones were read by immunoSEQ multiplex PCR, and TCRdb kept only the in-frame ones, dropping some. V and J calls and clone size are given by that table; D and trimming were obtained from the DNA. There are around 200,000 clones in the sample; roughly 77% occur only once, and approximately 5.9% lies in the top ten. The CDR3 loop spans 15 amino acids. After removal of 9 bases from V and 6 bases from J, the junction contained 13 bases not matched to a gene. The germline V gene has CDR1 MNHEY and CDR2 SVGAGI. In Seattle, patients joined the study during active infection and were tracked longitudinally.

The chain has TRBV6-5 and TRBJ2-1, with TRBD2 matching over 8 bases. What was sequenced was peripheral blood. The receptor was derived from a woman aged 40 to 50 with COVID-19, enrolled during active disease. CDR3 DNA: TGTGCCAGTCAGAAAGCGGGAGTAGTCCCCAATGAGCAGTTCTTC. Translation: CASQKAGVVPNEQFF.